This TCR beta chain appears in the sequencing data of a study of cytomegalovirus exposure and HLA in healthy donors. On this clone: No antigen is known for it.

Regarding the study as a whole: An apparent linkage of common viral pathogens to several of the most significant clusters emerged in a later analysis. Earlier analysis looked at TCR beta V segments, and most were productive about 87% or about 30% of the time.

Primers included in the PCR were 60 Vbeta and 13 Jbeta primers. Data came from immunoSEQ multiplex PCR; TCRdb stores just in-frame clones and leaves some out. Of some 130,000 clones listed, about 82% are singletons. The CDR3 contains 14 residues. V lost 4 bases and J lost 6; bases outside the gene matches: 6. Germline V gives CDR1 MNHEY, CDR2 SMNVEV (reference sequence). The donors were healthy bone marrow donors. The chain has TRBV27 and TRBJ2-5; 9 bases are a match to TRBD1. Material: PBMCs. This clonotype was obtained from a man under 40 in good health. CDR3 region: CASSSLTGGKTQYF. CDR3 DNA: TGTGCCAGCAGTTCCCTGACAGGGGGAAAGACCCAGTACTTC.